This T cell receptor (beta chain) was identified in a study of T cell repertoires in cytomegalovirus infection. As for the study in general: Indicated by public TCR beta signatures were CMV infection and matching HLA type.

The CDR3 spans 14 residues. Germline V gene data show CDR1 as KGHSH and CDR2 as LQKENI. Trimming cost V 4 bases and J 3 bases; bases outside gene matches: 3. Each CDR3 protein gets one entry after TCRdb re-called the reads with MiXCR. The sample yields about 350,000 distinct CDR3 sequences, about a third seen once. Findings and caveats of the study: HLA-C-restricted TCR beta clonotypes specific for CMV led the ex vivo response. Summed frequency of shared TCR beta families picked out CMV carriers who also had the relevant HLA.

This clonotype was detected only a few times. Its cognate antigen is unknown. The sequence came from a human donor in good health (CMV status not recorded). Some clones in this sample may be carry-over from other donors' samples. V and J are TRBV18 and TRBJ2-5; TRBD1 matches at 9 bases. The starting material was cultured PBMCs, obtained from culture after CMV antigen stimulation. The CDR3 DNA sequence: TGTGCCAGCTCACTACAGGGGGCGGAAGAGACCCAGTACTTC. Translation: CASSLQGAEETQYF.